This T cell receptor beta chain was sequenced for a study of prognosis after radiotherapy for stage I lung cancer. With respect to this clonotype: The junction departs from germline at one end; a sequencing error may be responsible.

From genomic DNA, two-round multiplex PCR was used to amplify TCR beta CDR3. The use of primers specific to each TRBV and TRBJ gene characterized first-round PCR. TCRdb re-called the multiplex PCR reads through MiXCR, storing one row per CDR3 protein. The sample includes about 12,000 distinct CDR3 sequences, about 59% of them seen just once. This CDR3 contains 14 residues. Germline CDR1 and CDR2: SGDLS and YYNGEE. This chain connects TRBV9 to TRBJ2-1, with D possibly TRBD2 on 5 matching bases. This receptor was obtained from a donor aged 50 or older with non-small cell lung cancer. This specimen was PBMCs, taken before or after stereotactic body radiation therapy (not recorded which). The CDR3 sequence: CSSSAGLDAGKQFF. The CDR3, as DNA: TGTTCCAGCAGCGCAGGATTAGATGCGGGTAAGCAGTTCTTC.